This T cell receptor beta chain was sequenced during a study of Ad26.COV2.S vaccination and SARS-CoV-2 variants (dated by TCRdb to the early 2020s). The study in broad terms: Vaccine-arm donors were drawn from COV1001, a multicentre, randomized, double-blind, placebo-controlled phase I-IIa trial of Ad26.COV2.S in healthy adults. Participants in the trial were split at random into five groups of five each, receiving low-dose or high-dose Ad26.COV2.S once or twice, or else placebo on both occasions. Investigators remained blinded to trial group allocation during experiments and outcome assessment. Sequencing of the TCRbeta repertoire served to evaluate the specificity and breadth of SARS-CoV-2-reactive T cell receptors following Ad26.COV2.S vaccination. Ad26.COV2.S was administered intramuscularly at 5 x 10^10 or 1 x 10^11 viral particles, either as a single shot or as two shots given 56 days apart. A total of 32 samples were included in the TCR-sequenced set, comprising roughly 19 Ad26.COV2.S vaccine recipients, 5 placebo recipients and 8 SARS-CoV-2 convalescent individuals. Summary of the overall study and its limitations: Vaccine and placebo recipients had similar non-spike TCR breadth, a finding consistent with the vaccine containing only spike. The study was not powered for comparison of responses between vaccine doses or regimens. After vaccination, substantial breadth of spike-specific CD8+ and CD4+ T cell responses was reported. Higher spike-specific TCR breadth was observed in Ad26.COV2.S recipients than in placebo recipients (P = 0.0014). According to the authors, total T cell responses may have been underestimated by the TCR breadth and depth analyses.

For CDR1 and CDR2, the germline V gene lists SGHVS and FQNEAQ. Trimming takes 5 bases from V and 3 bases from J, and the germline ends sit 13 bases apart. The CDR3 covers 14 residues, taking in both the cysteine and the phenylalanine. The only DNA kept is the CDR3, 42 bases in frame from the first base. Turning to this clone: The specificity of this receptor is unknown. No per-base quality is available; no much larger clone lies one base away.

Reading the label with the study, this specimen's treatment or condition is: roughly 20 received Ad26.COV2.S at low or high dose, single or two shots; 5 received placebo; per-sample allocation not given. For vaccine and placebo recipients, repertoires were sequenced using samples collected on day 63 after the first injection. Cohort 1b enrolled roughly 25 adults aged 18-55 years at a single site in Boston, USA, between 29 July and 7 August 2020. As a vaccine, Ad26.COV2.S was a replication-incompetent adenovirus type 26 vector that expressed a prefusion-stabilized SARS-CoV-2 spike protein derived from the original Wuhan strain. TCRbeta CDR3 regions were sequenced with the immunoSEQ Assay. After extraction, genomic DNA underwent amplification by bias-controlled multiplex PCR, followed by high-throughput sequencing. Per the authors' processing: To quantify the absolute abundance of every unique TCRbeta CDR3 region, sequences were collapsed and filtered. T cell fraction was estimated by normalizing TCRbeta template counts to usable DNA, which was measured by amplifying reference genes present in all nucleated cells. Repertoire TCRs were annotated as SARS-CoV-2-specific when V gene, CDR3 amino acid sequence and J gene were exactly matched to a known reactive TCR set. The reference SARS-CoV-2 TCR set came from MIRA and was filtered for enrichment in COVID-19-positive ImmuneCODE repertoires, removing public or cross-reactive TCRs. Drawing on the MIRA antigens, annotated TCRs were analysed further at the level of specific ORF or position within ORF. Breadth was defined as annotated unique rearrangements over total unique productive rearrangements; depth was the summed frequency of those rearrangements. TCR breadth was compared between groups using two-sided Wilcoxon rank-sum tests. What TCRdb holds here is the immuneACCESS table cut down to in-frame rearrangements. Part of the clones is not present; checked against another copy, under half of the missing clones reflect an unresolved V gene, and the others are unexplained. The V and J calls and clone size come from that table; D and trimming were worked out from the DNA. This sample is represented by 350,000 to 400,000 clones; about nine tenths of them were singletons. The ten largest make up approximately 3.7% of the sample.

This TCR came from a person aged 18 to 65 who received the Ad26.COV2.S COVID-19 vaccine or a placebo. Sequenced material: peripheral blood, taken in a trial of Ad26.COV2.S vaccine versus placebo. The V gene is TRBV7-8 and the J gene is TRBJ1-1; TRBD1 is perhaps the D gene, given 6 matching bases. Read as DNA, the sequence is TGTGCCAGCAGCAAGGGGGGATATGACACTGAAGCTTTCTTT. Its protein reads: CASSKGGYDTEAFF.